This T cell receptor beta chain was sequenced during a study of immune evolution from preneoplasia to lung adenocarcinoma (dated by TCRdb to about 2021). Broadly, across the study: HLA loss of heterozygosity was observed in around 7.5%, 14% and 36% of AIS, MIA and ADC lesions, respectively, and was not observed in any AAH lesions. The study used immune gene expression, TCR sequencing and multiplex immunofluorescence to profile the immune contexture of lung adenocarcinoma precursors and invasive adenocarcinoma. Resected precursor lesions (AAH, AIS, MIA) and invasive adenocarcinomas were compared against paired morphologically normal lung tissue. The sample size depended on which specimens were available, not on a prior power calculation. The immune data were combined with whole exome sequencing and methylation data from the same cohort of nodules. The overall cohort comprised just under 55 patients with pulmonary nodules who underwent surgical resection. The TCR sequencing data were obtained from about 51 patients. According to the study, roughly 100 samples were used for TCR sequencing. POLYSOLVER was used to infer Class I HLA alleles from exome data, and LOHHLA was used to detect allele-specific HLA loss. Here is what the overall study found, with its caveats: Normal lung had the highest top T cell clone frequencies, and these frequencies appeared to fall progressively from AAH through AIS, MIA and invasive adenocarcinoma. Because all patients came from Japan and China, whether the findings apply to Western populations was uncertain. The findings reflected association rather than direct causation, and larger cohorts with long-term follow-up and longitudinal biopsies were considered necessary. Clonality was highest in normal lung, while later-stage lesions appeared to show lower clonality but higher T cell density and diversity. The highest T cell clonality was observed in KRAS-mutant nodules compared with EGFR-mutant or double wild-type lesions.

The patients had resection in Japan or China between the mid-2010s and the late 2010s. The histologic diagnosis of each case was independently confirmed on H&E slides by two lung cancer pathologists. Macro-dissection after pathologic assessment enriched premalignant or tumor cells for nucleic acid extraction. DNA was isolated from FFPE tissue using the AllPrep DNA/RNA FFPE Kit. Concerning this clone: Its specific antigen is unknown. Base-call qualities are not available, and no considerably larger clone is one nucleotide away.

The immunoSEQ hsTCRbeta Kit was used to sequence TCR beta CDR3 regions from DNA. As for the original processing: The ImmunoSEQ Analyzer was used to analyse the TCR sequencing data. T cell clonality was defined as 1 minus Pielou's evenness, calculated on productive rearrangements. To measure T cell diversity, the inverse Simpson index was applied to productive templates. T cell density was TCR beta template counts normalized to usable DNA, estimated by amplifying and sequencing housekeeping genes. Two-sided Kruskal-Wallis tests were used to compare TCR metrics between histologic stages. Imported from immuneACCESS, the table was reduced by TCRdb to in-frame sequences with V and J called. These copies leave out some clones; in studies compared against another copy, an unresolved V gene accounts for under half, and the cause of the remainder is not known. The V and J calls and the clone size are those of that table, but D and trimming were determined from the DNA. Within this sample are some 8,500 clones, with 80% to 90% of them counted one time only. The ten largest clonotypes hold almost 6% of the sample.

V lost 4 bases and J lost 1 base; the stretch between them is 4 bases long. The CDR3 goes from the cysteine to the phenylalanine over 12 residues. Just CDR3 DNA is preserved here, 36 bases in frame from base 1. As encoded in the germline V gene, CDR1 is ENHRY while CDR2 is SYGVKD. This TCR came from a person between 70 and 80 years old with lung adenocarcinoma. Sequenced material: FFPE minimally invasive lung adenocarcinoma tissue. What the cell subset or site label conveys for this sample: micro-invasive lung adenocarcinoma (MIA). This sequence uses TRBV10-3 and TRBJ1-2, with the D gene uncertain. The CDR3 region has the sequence CAISANNYGYTF. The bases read TGTGCCATCAGTGCAAATAACTATGGCTACACCTTC.